This T cell receptor beta chain was retrieved from a study of blood T cell repertoires in COVID-19. On the study more broadly: Specimens from acute and convalescent COVID-19 originated in the United States, Italy and Spain. The cDNA or gDNA used as material had been derived from T cells, B-cell-depleted T cells, or PBMCs.

This clone turned up a few times. Trimming pared 1 base from V and 10 bases from J, leaving 8 bases between. The CDR3 has 13 residues. Germline CDR1 reads SGHTA; CDR2 reads FQGNSA. Authors' data handling: Reference gene primers were amplified, and this amplification served to estimate nucleated cell counts. Produced via immunoSEQ multiplex PCR; TCRdb's table is partial and in-frame only. The V and J calls and the clone size are those of that table, but D and trimming were determined from the DNA. Of about 170,000 clones detected, about 86% appear once; the ten largest clones hold approximately 11%. The V call is TRBV7-2, the J call TRBJ1-6; D possibly corresponds to TRBD1 (6 bases). Specimen: peripheral blood. The source of this sequence is a man in his 70s with active or convalescent COVID-19. CDR3 bases: TGTGCCAGCAGCTTAGAGGGGGACTCACCCCTCCACTTT. Protein sequence: CASSLEGDSPLHF.